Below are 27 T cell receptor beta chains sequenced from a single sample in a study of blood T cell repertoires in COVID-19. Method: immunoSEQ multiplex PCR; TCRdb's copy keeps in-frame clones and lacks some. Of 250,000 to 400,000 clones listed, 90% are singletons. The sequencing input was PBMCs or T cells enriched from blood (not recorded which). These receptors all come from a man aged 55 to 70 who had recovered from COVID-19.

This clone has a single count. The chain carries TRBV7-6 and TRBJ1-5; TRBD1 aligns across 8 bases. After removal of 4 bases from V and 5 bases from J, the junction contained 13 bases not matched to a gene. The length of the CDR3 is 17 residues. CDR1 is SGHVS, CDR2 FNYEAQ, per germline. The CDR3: CASSSMRTGRNHQPQHF. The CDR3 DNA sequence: TGTGCCAGCAGCTCAATGAGGACAGGGCGAAACCATCAGCCCCAGCATTTT.

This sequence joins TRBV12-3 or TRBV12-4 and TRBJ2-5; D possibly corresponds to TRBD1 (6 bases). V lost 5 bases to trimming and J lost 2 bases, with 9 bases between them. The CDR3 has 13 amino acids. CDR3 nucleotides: TGTGCCAGCAGTAAGACAGGTCAAGAGACCCAGTACTTC. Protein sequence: CASSKTGQETQYF.

The CDR3 loop is CSVLHSGTDTQYF. DNA of the CDR3: TGCAGCGTACTACACTCCGGCACAGATACGCAGTATTTT. The genes are TRBV29-1 and TRBJ2-3; D not certain. The CDR3 is 13 residues long. CDR1 is SQVTM, CDR2 ANQGSEA, per germline. V was cut by 6 bases and J by 1 base, with 11 bases left in between.

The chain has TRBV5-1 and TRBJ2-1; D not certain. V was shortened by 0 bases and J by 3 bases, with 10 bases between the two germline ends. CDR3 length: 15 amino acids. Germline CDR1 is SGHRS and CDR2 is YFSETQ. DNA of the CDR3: TGCGCCAGCAGCTTGGACGGCAGCGTCTACAATGAGCAGTTCTTC. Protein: CASSLDGSVYNEQFF.

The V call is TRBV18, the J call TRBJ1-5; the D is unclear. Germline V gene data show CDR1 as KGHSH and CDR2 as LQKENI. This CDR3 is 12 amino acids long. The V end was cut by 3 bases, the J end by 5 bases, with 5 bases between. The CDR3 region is CASSPGDQPQHF. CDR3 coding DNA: TGTGCCAGCTCACCCGGGGATCAGCCCCAGCATTTT.

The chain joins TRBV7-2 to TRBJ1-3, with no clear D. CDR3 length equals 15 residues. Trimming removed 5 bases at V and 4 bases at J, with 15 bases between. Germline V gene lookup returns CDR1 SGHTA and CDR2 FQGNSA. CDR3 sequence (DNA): TGTGCCAGCAGCCCGAGTAGTGGTGCGGGAAACACCATATATTTT. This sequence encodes CASSPSSGAGNTIYF.

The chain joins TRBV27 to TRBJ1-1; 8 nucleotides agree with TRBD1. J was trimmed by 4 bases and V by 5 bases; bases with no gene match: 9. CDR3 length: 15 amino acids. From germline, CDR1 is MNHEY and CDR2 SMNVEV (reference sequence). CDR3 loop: CASSKNLGQGTEAFF. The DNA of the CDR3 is TGTGCCAGCAGTAAAAACCTCGGACAGGGCACTGAAGCTTTCTTT.

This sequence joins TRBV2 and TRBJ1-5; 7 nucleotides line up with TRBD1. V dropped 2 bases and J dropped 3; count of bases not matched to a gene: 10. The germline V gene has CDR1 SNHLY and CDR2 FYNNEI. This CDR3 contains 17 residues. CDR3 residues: CASSEIRDSLINQPQHF. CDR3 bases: TGTGCCAGCAGTGAAATCCGGGACAGCCTGATCAATCAGCCCCAGCATTTT. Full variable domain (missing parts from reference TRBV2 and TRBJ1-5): EPEVTQTPSHQVTQMGQEVILRCVPISNHLYFYWYRQILGQKVEFLVSFYNNEISEKSEIFDDQFSVERPDGSNFTLKIRSTKLEDSAMYFCASSEIRDSLINQPQHFGDGTRLSIL.

In DNA form, the CDR3 reads TGCGCCAGCAGCCAAGTGGAGGGAGGGAACACCATATATTTT. This gives the protein CASSQVEGGNTIYF. The rearrangement joins TRBV4-1 to TRBJ1-3; the D is unclear. The CDR3 spans 14 residues. The V gene's germline CDR1 is MGHRA and CDR2 YSYEKL. Trimming pared 1 base from V and 7 bases from J, leaving 11 bases between.

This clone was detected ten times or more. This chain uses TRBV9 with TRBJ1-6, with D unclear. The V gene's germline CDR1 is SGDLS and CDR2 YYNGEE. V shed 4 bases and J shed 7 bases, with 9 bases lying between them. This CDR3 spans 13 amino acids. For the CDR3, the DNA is TGTGCCAGCAGCATTCGGAGGAATTCACCCCTCCACTTT. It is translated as CASSIRRNSPLHF. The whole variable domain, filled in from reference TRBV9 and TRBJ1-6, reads DSGVTQTPKHLITATGQRVTLRCSPRSGDLSVYWYQQSLDQGLQFLIQYYNGEERAKGNILERFSAQQFPDLHSELNLSSLELGDSALYFCASSIRRNSPLHFGNGTRLTVT.

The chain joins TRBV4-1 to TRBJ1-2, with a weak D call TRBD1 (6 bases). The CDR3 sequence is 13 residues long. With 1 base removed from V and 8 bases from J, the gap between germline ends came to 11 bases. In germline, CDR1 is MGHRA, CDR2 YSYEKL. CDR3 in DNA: TGCGCCAGCAGCCAAGTAACAGGGCGCGGCTACACCTTC. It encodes CASSQVTGRGYTF.

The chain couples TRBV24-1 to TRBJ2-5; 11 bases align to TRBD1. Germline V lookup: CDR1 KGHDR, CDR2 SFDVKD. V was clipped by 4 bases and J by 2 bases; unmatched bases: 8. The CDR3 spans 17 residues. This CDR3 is CATSDPGQGAGQETQYF. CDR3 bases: TGTGCCACCAGTGACCCAGGACAGGGGGCAGGGCAAGAGACCCAGTACTTC.

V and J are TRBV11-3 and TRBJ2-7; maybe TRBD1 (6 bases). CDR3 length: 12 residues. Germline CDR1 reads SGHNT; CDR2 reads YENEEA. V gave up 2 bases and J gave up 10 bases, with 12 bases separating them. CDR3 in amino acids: CASSLSGRGQYF. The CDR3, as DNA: TGTGCCAGCAGCTTAAGTGGCAGGGGCCAGTACTTC.

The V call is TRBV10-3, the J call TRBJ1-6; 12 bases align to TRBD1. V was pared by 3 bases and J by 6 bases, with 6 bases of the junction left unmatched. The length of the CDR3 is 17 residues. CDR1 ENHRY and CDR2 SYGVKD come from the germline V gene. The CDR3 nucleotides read TGTGCCATCAGTGATTTAGCGGGACAGGGGGCTAATTCACCCCTCCACTTT. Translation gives CAISDLAGQGANSPLHF.

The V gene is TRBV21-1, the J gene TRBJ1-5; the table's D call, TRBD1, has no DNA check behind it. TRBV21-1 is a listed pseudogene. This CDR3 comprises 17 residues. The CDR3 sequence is CASSQESGQLGTEPQHF. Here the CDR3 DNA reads TGTGCCAGCAGCCAAGAGTCGGGACAGCTGGGGACGGAGCCCCAGCATTTT.

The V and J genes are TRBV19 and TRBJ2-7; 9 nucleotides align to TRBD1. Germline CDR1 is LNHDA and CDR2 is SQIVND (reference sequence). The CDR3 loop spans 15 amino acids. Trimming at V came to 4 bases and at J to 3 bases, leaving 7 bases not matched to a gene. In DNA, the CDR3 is TGTGCCAGTAGTACGCCGGGACAGGGCTTCTACGAGCAGTACTTC. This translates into CASSTPGQGFYEQYF. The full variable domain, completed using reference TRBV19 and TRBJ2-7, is DGGITQSPKYLFRKEGQNVTLSCEQNLNHDAMYWYRQDPGQGLRLIYYSQIVNDFQKGDIAEGYSVSREKKESFPLTVTSAQKNPTAFYLCASSTPGQGFYEQYFGPGTRLTVT.

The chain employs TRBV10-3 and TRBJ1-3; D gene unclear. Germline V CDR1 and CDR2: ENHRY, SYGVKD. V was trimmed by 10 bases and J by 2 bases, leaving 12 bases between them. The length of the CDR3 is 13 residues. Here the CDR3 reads CATGSRAGNTIYF. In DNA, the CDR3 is TGTGCCACCGGGTCCCGGGCTGGAAACACCATATATTTT.

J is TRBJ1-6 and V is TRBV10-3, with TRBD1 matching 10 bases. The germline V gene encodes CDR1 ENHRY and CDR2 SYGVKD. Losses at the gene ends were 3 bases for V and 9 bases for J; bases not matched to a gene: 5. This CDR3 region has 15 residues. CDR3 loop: CAISEGGQGFSPLHF. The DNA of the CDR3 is TGTGCCATCAGTGAAGGGGGACAGGGGTTTTCACCCCTCCACTTT.

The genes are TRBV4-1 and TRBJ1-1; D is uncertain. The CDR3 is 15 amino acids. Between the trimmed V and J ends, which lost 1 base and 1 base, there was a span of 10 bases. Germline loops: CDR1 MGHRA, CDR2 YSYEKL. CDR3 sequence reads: CASSQVLRKNTEAFF. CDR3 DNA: TGCGCCAGCAGCCAAGTTTTGCGGAAGAACACTGAAGCTTTCTTT.

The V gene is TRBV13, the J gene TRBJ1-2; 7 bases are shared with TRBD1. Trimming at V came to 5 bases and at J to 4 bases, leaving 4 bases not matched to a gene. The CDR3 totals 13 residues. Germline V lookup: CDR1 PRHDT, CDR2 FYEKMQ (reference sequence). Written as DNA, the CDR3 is TGTGCCAGCAGCGGCCCAGGGGGCTATGGCTACACCTTC. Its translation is CASSGPGGYGYTF. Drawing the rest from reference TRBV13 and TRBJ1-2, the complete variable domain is AAGVIQSPRHLIKEKRETATLKCYPIPRHDTVYWYQQGPGQDPQFLISFYEKMQSDKGSIPDRFSAQQFSDYHSELNMSSLELGDSALYFCASSGPGGYGYTFGSGTRLTVV.

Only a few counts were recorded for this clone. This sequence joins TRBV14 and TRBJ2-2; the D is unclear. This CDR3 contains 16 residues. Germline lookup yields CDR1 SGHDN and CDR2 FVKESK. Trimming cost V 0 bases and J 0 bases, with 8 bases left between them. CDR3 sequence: CASSQESFANTGELFF. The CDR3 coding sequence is TGTGCCAGCAGCCAAGAATCTTTCGCGAACACCGGGGAGCTGTTTTTT. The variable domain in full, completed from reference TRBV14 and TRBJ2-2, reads EAGVTQFPSHSVIEKGQTVTLRCDPISGHDNLYWYRRVMGKEIKFLLHFVKESKQDESGMPNNRFLAERTGGTYSTLKVQPAELEDSGVYFCASSQESFANTGELFFGEGSRLTVL.

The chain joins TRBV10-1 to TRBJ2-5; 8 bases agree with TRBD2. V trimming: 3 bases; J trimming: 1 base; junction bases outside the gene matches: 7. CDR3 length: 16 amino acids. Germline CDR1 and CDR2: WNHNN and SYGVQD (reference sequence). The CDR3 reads CASSEGSAGGQETQYF. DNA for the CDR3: TGCGCCAGCAGTGAAGGGTCGGCGGGAGGCCAAGAGACCCAGTACTTC.

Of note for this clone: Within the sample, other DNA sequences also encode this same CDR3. For the CDR3, the DNA is TGTGCCAGCAGCAGGGGGGGCTCATCCTACAATGAGCAGTTCTTC. This sequence encodes CASSRGGSSYNEQFF. This chain uses TRBV9 with TRBJ2-1; weak D call: TRBD2 (7 bases). Trimming cost V 4 bases and J 1 base, with 12 bases left between them. This CDR3 is built from 15 residues. In germline, CDR1 is SGDLS, CDR2 YYNGEE.

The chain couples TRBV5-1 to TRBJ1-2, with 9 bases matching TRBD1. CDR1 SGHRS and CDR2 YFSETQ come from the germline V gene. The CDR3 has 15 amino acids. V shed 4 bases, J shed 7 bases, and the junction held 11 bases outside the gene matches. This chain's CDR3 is CASSVGTGPSGGYTF. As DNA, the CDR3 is TGCGCCAGCAGCGTCGGGACAGGGCCTTCAGGTGGCTACACCTTC.

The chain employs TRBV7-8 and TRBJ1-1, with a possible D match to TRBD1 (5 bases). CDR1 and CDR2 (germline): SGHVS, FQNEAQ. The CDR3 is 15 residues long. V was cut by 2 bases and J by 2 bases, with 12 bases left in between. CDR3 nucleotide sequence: TGTGCCAGCAGCTTAATGGGGCCTCCCAACACTGAAGCTTTCTTT. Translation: CASSLMGPPNTEAFF. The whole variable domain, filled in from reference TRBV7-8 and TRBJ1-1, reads GAGVSQSPRYKVAKRGQDVALRCDPISGHVSLFWYQQALGQGPEFLTYFQNEAQLDKSGLPSDRFFAERPEGSVSTLKIQRTQQEDSAVYLCASSLMGPPNTEAFFGQGTRLTVV.

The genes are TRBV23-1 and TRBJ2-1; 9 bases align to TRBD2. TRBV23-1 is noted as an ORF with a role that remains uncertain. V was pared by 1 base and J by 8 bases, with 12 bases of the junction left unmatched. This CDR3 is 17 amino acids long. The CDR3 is CASSQYEYSGSVDEQFF. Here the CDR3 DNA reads TGCGCCAGCAGTCAATATGAGTATAGCGGGAGTGTCGATGAGCAGTTCTTC.

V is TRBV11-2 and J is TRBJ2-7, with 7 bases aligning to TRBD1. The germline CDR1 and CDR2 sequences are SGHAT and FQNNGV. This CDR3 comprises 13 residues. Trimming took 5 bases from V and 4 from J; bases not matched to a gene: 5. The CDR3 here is CASSPGQVYEQYF. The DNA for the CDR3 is TGTGCCAGCAGCCCCGGACAGGTATACGAGCAGTACTTC.